This TCR beta chain was sequenced during a study of cytomegalovirus exposure and HLA in healthy donors. Overall study: Roughly 180 million T cells yielded roughly 120 million unique TCR beta sequences, as an earlier analysis found. Assignment to the Caucasian-associated ancestry cluster applied to roughly 80% of the approximately 390 genotyped donors.

Overall study results and limits: One cluster of highly shared sequence variants probably arose as a sequencing artifact. Researchers catalogued roughly 150 TCR beta chains as cytomegalovirus-associated.

Use of 60 Vbeta and 13 Jbeta primers characterized the PCR. Profiling relied on immunoSEQ multiplex PCR, and the TCRdb table lists in-frame clones only, not all of them. The table has about 97,000 clones, about a tenth seen once; the top ten hold just over 5%. This CDR3 is 16 amino acids long. CDR1 and CDR2 (germline): MGHRA, YSYEKL. The V end lost 0 bases, the J end lost 0 bases, and 8 bases lay between the germline ends. This clone was seen a few times. Its matching antigen is unknown. This TCR derives from a man aged 45 to 65 in good health and CMV-seropositive. Sequenced material: PBMCs. The chain couples TRBV4-1 to TRBJ2-2; D unresolved. The CDR3, as DNA: TGCGCCAGCAGCCAAGAGGGCTACGCGAACACCGGGGAGCTGTTTTTT. Translation gives CASSQEGYANTGELFF.